This TCR beta chain was captured in a study of T cell responses to AZD1222 COVID-19 vaccine. The assay was immunoSEQ multiplex PCR, and TCRdb's table has in-frame clones only and misses some. The data hold 120,000 to 150,000 clones, with nearly 90% observed a single time. Points on this clone: The antigen remains unidentified.

Study-level points and caveats: Repertoire collection took place solely once the T cell response had peaked. Spike-specific TCR repertoires showed rising breadth and depth after two AZD1222 doses. Vaccine-associated CD4 TCRs ranged over spike, dominating at 160-218 and 743-854. Variant regions that are unmutated are reportedly the target of nearly half of spike-specific TCRs.

Germline CDR1 reads SGHNT; CDR2 reads YENEEA. The CDR3 has 15 amino acids. V was pared by 1 base and J by 1 base, with 7 bases between. This receptor was identified in an adult in good health. The J gene is TRBJ2-2, the V gene TRBV11-3; no reliable D call. The specimen comprised peripheral blood, sampled on day 0 of AZD1222 vaccination. The DNA of the CDR3 is TGTGCCAGCAGCTTAGTTAGCCTGAACACCGGGGAGCTGTTTTTT. Encoded protein: CASSLVSLNTGELFF.